This T cell receptor beta chain was observed in a study of radiation and T cells in renal cell carcinoma. Background on the study: Nephrectomy followed 15 Gy stereotactic body radiation by 4 weeks.

Assay: immunoSEQ multiplex PCR; the TCRdb copy retains only in-frame clones and omits some. The sample lists 100,000 to 150,000 clones; 65% to 85% were seen once. Study-wide points: In blood, top tumor clones expanded by 2 weeks, shrinking by 4.

Described time point: blood 2 weeks post-SBRT. Stated treatment: 15 Gy SBRT to primary tumor, nephrectomy 4 weeks later. Blood was sampled at baseline, 2 weeks and 4 weeks after SBRT. The patient's renal cell carcinoma had clear cell pathology. Note on this clone: The antigen is not known.

V was pared by 2 bases and J by 7 bases, with 13 bases of the junction left unmatched. The germline V gene has CDR1 SGDLS and CDR2 YYNGEE. This CDR3 region has 16 residues. The chain links TRBV9 to TRBJ2-5; 8 nucleotides match TRBD2. This receptor was identified in a man in his fifties or sixties with renal cell carcinoma. The sequences come from blood, collected from a patient whose treatment included radiotherapy and nephrectomy. CDR3 protein: CASSVRSRGGALTQYF. As DNA, the CDR3 is TGTGCCAGCAGCGTGAGATCCCGGGGGGGGGCTTTGACCCAGTACTTC.